The 25 T cell receptor beta chains given below trace back to one sample, sequenced in a study of cytomegalovirus exposure and HLA in healthy donors. The assay was immunoSEQ multiplex PCR, and TCRdb's table has in-frame clones only and misses some. The repertoire holds about 110,000 clones, with approximately 95% as singletons. Sequenced material: PBMCs. These TCRs come from a woman younger than 30 in good health and CMV-seronegative.

The rearrangement joins TRBV11-3 to TRBJ2-3; D is perhaps TRBD2 (5 bases). The V end was cut by 8 bases, the J end by 2 bases, with 11 bases between. The germline CDR1 and CDR2 sequences are SGHNT and YENEEA. The CDR3 totals 13 residues. CDR3 loop: CASFGLDTDTQYF. DNA for the CDR3: TGTGCCAGCTTTGGACTTGACACAGATACGCAGTATTTT. Full variable domain (outside the CDR3, taken from reference TRBV11-3 and TRBJ2-3): EAGVVQSPRYKIIEKKQPVAFWCNPISGHNTLYWYLQNLGQGPELLIRYENEEAVDDSQLPKDRFSAERLKGVDSTLKIQPAELGDSAVYLCASFGLDTDTQYFGPGTRLTVL.

This chain joins TRBV28 and TRBJ2-3; 7 bases line up with TRBD2. CDR1 is MDHEN and CDR2 is SYDVKM in the germline V gene. This CDR3 is built from 14 residues. V gave up 2 bases and J gave up 1 base; unmatched junction bases: 0. The CDR3, as DNA: TGTGCCAGCAGTTTACGGGGGGGCACAGATACGCAGTATTTT. Its translation: CASSLRGGTDTQYF.

The chain joins TRBV7-6 to TRBJ2-7, with 7 bases fitting TRBD1. Germline V lookup: CDR1 SGHVS, CDR2 FNYEAQ. The V and J ends lost 0 bases and 5 bases, in that order; junction bases with no gene match: 10. There are 16 residues in the CDR3. The CDR3 coding sequence is TGTGCCAGCAGCTTAGCCCCCGGGACAGAACTCGACGAGCAGTACTTC. It translates to CASSLAPGTELDEQYF.

This clone was seen just once. The V gene is TRBV6-6, the J gene TRBJ2-2, with a tentative D call TRBD1 (6 bases). V lost 4 bases and J lost 0, with 12 bases in between. The germline V gene has CDR1 MNHNY and CDR2 SVGAGI (reference sequence). The CDR3 runs 16 residues. CDR3: CASSSRTDPNTGELFF. CDR3 nucleotides: TGTGCCAGCAGTTCCCGGACAGACCCGAACACCGGGGAGCTGTTTTTT.

The chain joins TRBV18 to TRBJ1-3, with D maybe TRBD1 (5 bases). Germline CDR1 KGHSH, CDR2 LQKENI. Trimming left V 0 bases short and J 2 bases short, with 5 bases between. CDR3 size: 14 residues. CDR3 bases: TGTGCCAGCTCACCACCAGGGGCTGGAAACACCATATATTTT. Protein sequence: CASSPPGAGNTIYF.

CDR3 sequence: CASSRLTSGGPADTQYF. CDR3 in DNA: TGTGCCAGCAGCCGACTTACTAGCGGGGGTCCCGCAGATACGCAGTATTTT. V gene TRBV4-2 combines with J gene TRBJ2-3; TRBD2 matches 11 bases. V shed 4 bases, J shed 4 bases, and the junction held 10 bases outside the gene matches. CDR1 and CDR2 from the germline V gene are LGHNA and YNFKEQ. The CDR3 consists of 17 residues.

The chain links TRBV27 to TRBJ2-3; 9 bases agree with TRBD2. The V gene end was trimmed by 4 bases and the J gene end by 3 bases; junction bases not matched to a gene: 11. This CDR3 is built from 17 residues. Per germline, CDR1 MNHEY and CDR2 SMNVEV (reference sequence). CDR3 region: CASSYLRGGPFTDTQYF. The CDR3 DNA follows: TGTGCCAGCAGTTACCTGCGGGGGGGCCCTTTTACAGATACGCAGTATTTT.

The V and J genes are TRBV5-1 and TRBJ2-3; 7 nucleotides line up with TRBD1. Germline loops: CDR1 SGHRS, CDR2 YFSETQ. Trimming took 5 bases from V and 2 from J; bases not matched to a gene: 11. This CDR3 region has 16 residues. The CDR3 DNA sequence: TGCGCCAGCAGTTACAGGGGACCCGTCTACACAGATACGCAGTATTTT. Encoded protein: CASSYRGPVYTDTQYF.

The CDR3 sequence: CASSRPHETILETQYF. CDR3 in DNA: TGTGCCAGCAGCCGCCCTCACGAGACTATACTGGAGACCCAGTACTTC. The chain joins TRBV7-9 to TRBJ2-5; the D gene is possibly TRBD2 (5 bases). The CDR3 is made up of 16 amino acids. Germline V gene data show CDR1 as SEHNR and CDR2 as FQNEAQ (reference sequence). V lost 5 bases and J 5 bases, leaving 21 bases between the germline ends.

This chain uses TRBV4-1 with TRBJ2-7, with a weak D call TRBD2 (6 bases). The germline V and J ends were trimmed by 1 base and 0 bases, with 16 bases remaining between them. The CDR3 totals 17 residues. Germline values: CDR1 MGHRA, CDR2 YSYEKL. The chain's CDR3 is CASSQVGRRGNSYEQYF. DNA for the CDR3: TGCGCCAGCAGCCAAGTTGGTAGGAGGGGTAACTCCTACGAGCAGTACTTC.

The J gene is TRBJ2-3, the V gene TRBV28, with TRBD2 matching over 10 bases. CDR3 size: 17 residues. V trimming: 0 bases; J trimming: 0 bases; junction bases outside the gene matches: 3. From germline, CDR1 is MDHEN and CDR2 SYDVKM. CDR3 loop: CASSLWEAGGSTDTQYF. For the CDR3, the DNA is TGTGCCAGCAGTTTATGGGAAGCGGGGGGGAGCACAGATACGCAGTATTTT.

The chain carries TRBV23-1 and TRBJ1-5; weak D call: TRBD1 (6 bases). TRBV23-1 is an open reading frame, and its role is uncertain. V lost 4 bases to trimming and J lost 7 bases, with 20 bases between them. The CDR3 covers 16 residues. The CDR3, as DNA: TGCGCCAGCAGTCCGCACAATGACAGGCTCCAACAGCCCCAGCATTTT. Translating it yields CASSPHNDRLQQPQHF.

The chain joins TRBV27 to TRBJ2-3; 7 nucleotides agree with TRBD1. Looked up from germline, CDR1 is MNHEY and CDR2 is SMNVEV (reference sequence). CDR3 length equals 15 residues. V dropped 7 bases and J dropped 2; count of bases not matched to a gene: 9. The CDR3, as DNA: TGTGCCAGCAATCGACAGGGTTTCGACACAGATACGCAGTATTTT. It specifies CASNRQGFDTDTQYF.

This clone was detected only once. The chain couples TRBV5-6 to TRBJ2-3; D gene ambiguous. The CDR3 contains 11 residues. V was pared by 4 bases and J by 7 bases, with 7 bases between. From germline, CDR1 is SGHDT and CDR2 YYEEEE. The CDR3 DNA follows: TGTGCCAGCAGCCTGTCTAATACGCAGTATTTT. This sequence encodes CASSLSNTQYF.

The V call is TRBV18, the J call TRBJ2-7; D unresolved. CDR1 and CDR2 (germline): KGHSH, LQKENI. The CDR3 loop spans 13 amino acids. The germline V and J ends were trimmed by 4 bases and 4 bases, with 11 bases remaining between them. CDR3 coding DNA: TGTGCCAGCTCACTCGAGCAAAATTACGAGCAGTACTTC. Translated: CASSLEQNYEQYF. Based on the CDR3 plus reference TRBV18 and TRBJ2-7, the full variable domain is NAGVMQNPRHLVRRRGQEARLRCSPMKGHSHVYWYRQLPEEGLKFMVYLQKENIIDESGMPKERFSAEFPKEGPSILRIQQVVRGDSAAYFCASSLEQNYEQYFGPGTRLTVT.

The chain links TRBV11-2 to TRBJ1-4; D gene ambiguous. Trimming removed 1 base at V and 0 bases at J, with 12 bases between. Germline assignment: CDR1 SGHAT and CDR2 FQNNGV. This CDR3 comprises 17 residues. The CDR3 DNA sequence: TGTGCCAGCAGCTTAGTGGCAGTTTTTTCAACTAATGAAAAACTGTTTTTT. Protein: CASSLVAVFSTNEKLFF.

The genes are TRBV2 and TRBJ1-5; tentatively, D is TRBD1 (5 bases). Germline V gene sequence: CDR1 SNHLY, CDR2 FYNNEI. There are 16 residues in the CDR3. V lost 0 bases and J 1 base, leaving 10 bases between the germline ends. The CDR3 bases are TGTGCCAGCAGTGAAGCGCTGAGACAGAGCAATCAGCCCCAGCATTTT. Amino acids: CASSEALRQSNQPQHF.

This clone was seen a single time. The J gene is TRBJ2-7, the V gene TRBV14, with 7 nucleotides matching TRBD1. The germline CDR1 and CDR2 sequences are SGHDN and FVKESK. The junction had 9 bases not matched to a gene; V was cut back by 0 bases and J by 13 bases. The CDR3 totals 13 residues. For the CDR3, the DNA is TGTGCCAGCAGCCAAGATCAGGGGACAGCCTTTTACTTC. Protein sequence: CASSQDQGTAFYF.

The chain uses TRBV7-2 and TRBJ2-7; tentative D call: TRBD1 (6 bases). With 3 bases removed from V and 4 bases from J, the gap between germline ends came to 13 bases. The CDR3 has 14 residues. CDR1 SGHTA and CDR2 FQGNSA come from the germline V gene. Here the CDR3 DNA reads TGTGCCAGCAGCTTTCGGGACACCCAGTACGAGCAGTACTTC. Amino acids: CASSFRDTQYEQYF.

V is TRBV5-6 and J is TRBJ2-1, with 9 positions matching TRBD1. CDR1 and CDR2 (germline): SGHDT, YYEEEE. J lost 7 bases, V lost 0 bases, and 8 bases had no gene match. This CDR3 is 16 amino acids long. CDR3 DNA sequence: TGTGCCAGCAGCTTGGCCTCACAGGGGGCTTTTAATGAGCAGTTCTTC. The encoded protein is CASSLASQGAFNEQFF.

The chain employs TRBV27 and TRBJ2-3, with 9 bases lining up with TRBD2. V gave up 7 bases and J gave up 6 bases; unmatched junction bases: 11. The germline V gene encodes CDR1 MNHEY and CDR2 SMNVEV (reference sequence). This CDR3 has 15 amino acids. CDR3 protein: CASITAGGPRDTQYF. DNA of the CDR3: TGTGCCAGCATCACCGCGGGGGGGCCTAGGGATACGCAGTATTTT.

This sequence joins TRBV7-2 and TRBJ2-4; 7 bases match TRBD1. Germline CDR1 SGHTA, CDR2 FQGNSA. Trimming at V came to 5 bases and at J to 9 bases, leaving 13 bases not matched to a gene. This CDR3 has 15 amino acids. As DNA, the CDR3 is TGTGCCAGCAGCGCCTCCACAGGGGACGGGCGCATTCAGTACTTC. It codes for CASSASTGDGRIQYF.

In this sample, this clone turned up once. This chain connects TRBV5-1 to TRBJ2-7; 9 bases map to TRBD1. The CDR3 consists of 14 residues. Per the germline V gene, CDR1 is SGHRS and CDR2 is YFSETQ. V lost 0 bases, J lost 6 bases, and 4 bases stayed unmatched. The CDR3 DNA is TGCGCCAGCAGCTTGGGGGGACAGGGAGGCGAGCAGTACTTC. Protein: CASSLGGQGGEQYF.

The chain recombines TRBV6-1 with TRBJ1-4, with D maybe TRBD1 (6 bases). Looked up from germline, CDR1 is MNHNS and CDR2 is SASEGT. Trimming left V 9 bases short and J 6 bases short, with 20 bases between. The CDR3 consists of 15 residues. The CDR3 protein is CASRGTRITDEKLFF. As DNA, the CDR3 is TGTGCCAGTCGAGGGACACGTATCACAGATGAAAAACTGTTTTTT.

This rearrangement joins TRBV5-4 to TRBJ1-2; D is ambiguous. Germline CDR1 is SGHNT and CDR2 is YYREEE (reference sequence). V was clipped by 6 bases and J by 4 bases, with 19 bases between them. The CDR3 runs 15 residues. The CDR3 here is CASTKIPGKTYGYTF. The CDR3 nucleotides read TGTGCCAGCACAAAAATACCAGGAAAGACCTATGGCTACACCTTC.